The clone carrying this T cell receptor beta chain was detected only once. Its antigen is undetermined. Assay used: immunoSEQ multiplex PCR; TCRdb lists only in-frame clones, some missing. Of around 140,000 clones in the sample, roughly 85% were seen once. This entry belongs to a study of T cell responses to AZD1222 COVID-19 vaccine. Study-level points and caveats: There were mostly white British donors and more females than males, and clonal diversity was possibly underestimated.

The CDR3 consists of 17 residues. The V gene's germline CDR1 is MDHEN and CDR2 SYDVKM. V shed 6 bases and J shed 0 bases, with 17 bases lying between them. The receptor was derived from an adult who received the MenACWY meningococcal vaccine as a control. The J gene is TRBJ2-2, the V gene TRBV28; D perhaps matches TRBD2 (6 bases). The source was peripheral blood, collected 28 days after the second dose of the MenACWY control vaccine. Here the CDR3 DNA reads TGTGCCAGCAGAATAGGGTGGGGACTTACGAACACCGGGGAGCTGTTTTTT. Encoded protein: CASRIGWGLTNTGELFF.